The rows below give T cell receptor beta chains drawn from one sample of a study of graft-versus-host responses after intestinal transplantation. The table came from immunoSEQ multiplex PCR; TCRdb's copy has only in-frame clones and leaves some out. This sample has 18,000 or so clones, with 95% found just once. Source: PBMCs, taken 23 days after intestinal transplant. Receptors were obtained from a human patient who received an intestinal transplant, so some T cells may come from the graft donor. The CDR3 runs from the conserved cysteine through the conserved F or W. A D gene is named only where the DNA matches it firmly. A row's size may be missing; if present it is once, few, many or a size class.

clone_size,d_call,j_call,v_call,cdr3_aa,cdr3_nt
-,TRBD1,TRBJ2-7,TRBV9,CASSVGDRGFTYEQYF,TGTGCCAGCAGCGTCGGGGACAGGGGTTTTACCTACGAGCAGTACTTC
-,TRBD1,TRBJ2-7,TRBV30,CARSVGQGYEQYF,TGTGCCCGGAGTGTGGGACAGGGATACGAGCAGTACTTC
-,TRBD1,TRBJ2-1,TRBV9,CASSFRQGYNEQFF,TGTGCCAGCAGCTTTAGACAGGGGTACAATGAGCAGTTCTTC
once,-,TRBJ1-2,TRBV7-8,CASSQFRQTYGYTF,TGTGCCAGCAGCCAATTCCGTCAGACATACGGCTACACCTTC
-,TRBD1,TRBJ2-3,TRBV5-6,CASSFAGTGFFDTQYF,TGTGCCAGCAGCTTCGCCGGGACAGGGTTTTTCGATACGCAGTATTTT
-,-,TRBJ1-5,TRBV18,CASSPFSNQPQHF,TGTGCCAGCTCACCCTTTAGCAATCAGCCCCAGCATTTT
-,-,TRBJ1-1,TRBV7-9,CASSPQDRENTEAFF,TGTGCCAGCAGCCCCCAGGACAGAGAGAACACTGAAGCTTTCTTT
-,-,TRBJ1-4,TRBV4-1,CASSQEGEKLFF,TGCGCCAGCAGCCAAGAAGGGGAAAAACTGTTTTTT
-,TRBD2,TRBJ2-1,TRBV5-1,CASSWTSGKYNEQFF,TGCGCCAGCAGCTGGACTAGCGGAAAGTACAATGAGCAGTTCTTC
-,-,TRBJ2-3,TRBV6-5,CASRSRTERSQYF,TGTGCCAGCAGGAGTCGGACAGAACGATCGCAGTATTTT
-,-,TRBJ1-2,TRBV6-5,CASSYSPVSWGYTF,TGTGCCAGCAGTTACTCGCCGGTGTCTTGGGGCTACACCTTC
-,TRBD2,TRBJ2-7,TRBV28,CASTSPGTSAYEQYF,TGTGCCAGCACCTCCCCCGGGACTAGCGCCTACGAGCAGTACTTC
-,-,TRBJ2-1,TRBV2,CASSPDTANEQFF,TGTGCCAGCAGCCCCGATACTGCGAATGAGCAGTTCTTC
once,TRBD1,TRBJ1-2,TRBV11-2,CASSPAPGQTYGYTF,TGTGCCAGCAGCCCTGCGCCGGGACAGACCTATGGCTACACCTTC
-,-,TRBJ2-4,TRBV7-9,CASDETGENIQYF,TGTGCAAGCGATGAGACGGGCGAAAACATTCAGTACTTC
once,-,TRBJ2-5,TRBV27,CASSLGYQETQYF,TGTGCCAGCAGTTTGGGCTACCAGGAGACCCAGTACTTC
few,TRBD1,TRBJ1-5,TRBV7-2,CASSPAGGGNQPQHF,TGTGCCAGCAGCCCCGCAGGGGGAGGCAATCAGCCCCAGCATTTT
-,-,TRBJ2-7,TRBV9,CASSVGRGDVFEQYF,TGTGCCAGCAGCGTAGGAAGGGGCGATGTGTTCGAGCAGTACTTC
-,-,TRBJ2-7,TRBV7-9,CASSLEAGSSYEQYF,TGTGCCAGCAGCTTAGAGGCAGGGAGCTCCTACGAGCAGTACTTC
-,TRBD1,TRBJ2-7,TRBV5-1,CASSPEGTVSSYEQYF,TGCGCCAGCAGCCCTGAGGGGACAGTAAGCTCCTACGAGCAGTACTTC
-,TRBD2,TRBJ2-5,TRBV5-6,CASSPGLDKETQYF,TGTGCCAGCAGCCCCGGACTAGATAAGGAGACCCAGTACTTC
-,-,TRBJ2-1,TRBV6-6,CASLQGSQHNEQFF,TGTGCCAGTCTACAGGGTAGCCAACATAATGAGCAGTTCTTC
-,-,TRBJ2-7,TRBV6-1,CASSEPGEVYEQYF,TGTGCCAGCAGTGAACCGGGGGAAGTTTACGAGCAGTACTTC
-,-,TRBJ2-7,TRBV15,CATSREGDWTVEQYF,TGTGCCACCAGCAGGGAGGGGGATTGGACGGTTGAGCAGTACTTC
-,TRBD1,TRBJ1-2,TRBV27,CASSLSRTGGYGYTF,TGTGCCAGCAGTTTATCCCGGACAGGGGGCTATGGCTACACCTTC